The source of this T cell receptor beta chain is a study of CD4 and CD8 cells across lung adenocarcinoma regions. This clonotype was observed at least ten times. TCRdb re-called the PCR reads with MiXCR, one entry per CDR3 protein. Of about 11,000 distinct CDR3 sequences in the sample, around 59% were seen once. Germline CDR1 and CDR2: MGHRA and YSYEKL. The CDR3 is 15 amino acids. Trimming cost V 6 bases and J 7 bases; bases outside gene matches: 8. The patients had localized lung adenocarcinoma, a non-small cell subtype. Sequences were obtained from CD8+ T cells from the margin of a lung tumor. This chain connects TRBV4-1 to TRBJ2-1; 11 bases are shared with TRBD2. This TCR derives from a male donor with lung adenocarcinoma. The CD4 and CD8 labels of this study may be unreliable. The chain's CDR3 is CASSLTSGSRNEQFF. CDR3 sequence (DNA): TGCGCCAGCAGTCTAACTAGCGGGAGTAGGAATGAGCAGTTCTTC.